Listed below are T cell receptor beta chains from one sample, sequenced in a study of T-cell reconstitution after alpha-beta-depleted transplantation in children. MiXCR, run by TCRdb on the PCR reads, gives a single entry per CDR3 protein. The sample records 200,000 to 250,000 distinct CDR3 sequences, about 9.5% being singletons. Sequences were derived from PBMCs from the stem cell graft donor, sampled from the stem cell graft. The receptors here all came from a human donor who donated a stem cell graft to a child with acute lymphoblastic leukemia. Both conserved end residues are part of each CDR3. Fields, in order: J gene, D gene, V gene, CDR3 protein. A D gene is named only where the DNA matches it firmly.

>TRBJ1-1|NA|TRBV4-3
CASSPKARYTEAFF
>TRBJ2-3|NA|TRBV6-5
CASSYAGDVTDTQYF
>TRBJ2-3|NA|TRBV5-1
CASSLVRDGPDTQYF
>TRBJ2-5|NA|TRBV29-1
CSVAFASAGLREETQYF
>TRBJ1-5|NA|TRBV12-3/TRBV12-4
CASTTRGSLPNIGQPQHF
>TRBJ2-1|TRBD2|TRBV4-1
CASSQVPKVAGGRDEQFF
>TRBJ2-1|NA|TRBV9
CASSSGGGSAGNEQFF
>TRBJ2-5|NA|TRBV10-3
CAISVGALQETQYF
>TRBJ2-5|NA|TRBV20-1
CSAQTDGGGFETQYF
>TRBJ2-3|NA|TRBV2
CASSEKGISPDTQYF
>TRBJ1-2|TRBD1|TRBV12-5
CASGPGQGPYGYTF
>TRBJ1-5|TRBD1|TRBV2
CASRAGTGWNQPQHF
>TRBJ2-2|NA|TRBV27
CASSLSGGGLYTGELFF
>TRBJ2-4|NA|TRBV21-1
CASSTFRCIAKNIQYF
>TRBJ1-6|NA|TRBV7-9
CASSLAGYNSPLHF
>TRBJ2-7|NA|TRBV12-3/TRBV12-4
CASCTGGPSYEQYF
>TRBJ2-7|TRBD1|TRBV20-1
CSAGPGTGRAEQYF
>TRBJ1-4|NA|TRBV12-3/TRBV12-4
CASRYRDTEKLFF
>TRBJ2-7|NA|TRBV29-1
CSVSGNYEQYF
>TRBJ1-5|NA|TRBV6-2/TRBV6-3
CASSYSAGWGNQPQHF
>TRBJ2-5|TRBD2|TRBV19
CASSIDRTSVETQYF
>TRBJ2-7|NA|TRBV4-3
CASSQEGLGASYEQYF
>TRBJ2-2|NA|TRBV7-7
CASSRGRAGAGGELFF
>TRBJ1-2|TRBD1|TRBV12-3/TRBV12-4
CASRPGTGSYGYTF
>TRBJ2-3|NA|TRBV6-5
CASSYSGGTQYF
>TRBJ1-2|NA|TRBV4-2
CASSQEGVAGYTF
>TRBJ1-1|NA|TRBV29-1
CSVLGGMNTEAFF
>TRBJ2-3|TRBD2|TRBV13
CASSPTSGGAPGTDTQYF
>TRBJ2-3|TRBD2|TRBV12-3/TRBV12-4
CASSERGGGTDTQYF
>TRBJ2-7|NA|TRBV18
CASSPRFAVGDEQYF
>TRBJ2-5|NA|TRBV12-3/TRBV12-4
CASSLSPSGAETQYF
>TRBJ1-2|NA|TRBV12-3/TRBV12-4
CASSLQVANYGYTF
>TRBJ1-2|NA|TRBV29-1
CSVRDRSYGYTF
>TRBJ2-1|NA|TRBV6-2/TRBV6-3
CASSYSPRIEQFF
>TRBJ2-2|TRBD1|TRBV10-3
CAISRDRDTGELFF
>TRBJ2-5|TRBD2|TRBV6-1
CASSPHGVAGGPETQYF
>TRBJ1-2|NA|TRBV7-9
CASSFNAAAAINYGYTF
>TRBJ1-2|NA|TRBV5-1
CASSLQGWDYGYTF
>TRBJ2-2|NA|TRBV6-4
CASSEGASTGELFF
>TRBJ2-1|NA|TRBV7-9
CASSLAQERVLFF
>TRBJ1-2|NA|TRBV5-1
CASSPRTLANYGYTF
>TRBJ2-1|NA|TRBV15
CATSRDPVTNEQFF
>TRBJ1-5|NA|TRBV5-1
CASSMGDNQPQHF